A selection of T cell receptor beta chains follows, all from one sample in a study of blood T cells in healthy people across ages. One entry per CDR3 protein, called by TCRdb with MiXCR from the 5' RACE reads. The sample holds about 1.6 million distinct CDR3 sequences; almost 35% are singletons and the top ten take around 11%. Sequenced sample: blood. The receptors derive from a woman aged 25 to 45 in good health. The CDR3 runs from the conserved cysteine through the conserved F or W. Each record gives: D gene, V gene, clone size, J gene, CDR3 protein, CDR3 DNA. D genes are given only for firm matches. Clone sizes are given selectively: once, few, many, or a class where the clone is expanded.

>.|TRBV5-1|.|TRBJ2-7
CASSPVSAYYEQYF
TGCGCCAGCAGCCCGGTTTCCGCCTACTACGAGCAGTACTTC
>TRBD2|TRBV9|.|TRBJ2-2
CASSVGPGGGTGELFF
TGTGCCAGCAGCGTCGGTCCGGGAGGGGGCACCGGGGAGCTGTTTTTT
>.|TRBV7-2|many|TRBJ1-2
CASSLARENGYTF
TGTGCCAGCAGCTTAGCCAGGGAGAATGGCTACACCTTC
>TRBD1|TRBV30|.|TRBJ1-6
CAWNPQGAFDSPLHF
TGTGCCTGGAATCCACAGGGGGCTTTTGATTCACCCCTCCACTTT
>.|TRBV4-2|.|TRBJ1-2
CASSRSQNYGYTF
TGTGCCAGCAGCCGTTCACAGAACTATGGCTACACCTTC
>TRBD2|TRBV6-6|few|TRBJ2-1
CASSYSGAGGYNEQFF
TGTGCCAGCAGTTACTCTGGAGCGGGGGGCTACAATGAGCAGTTCTTC
>TRBD2|TRBV7-9|.|TRBJ2-7
CASSSSSGRAFEQYF
TGTGCCAGCAGCTCCTCTAGCGGGAGGGCCTTCGAGCAGTACTTC
>.|TRBV20-1|few|TRBJ1-5
CSARDRGRAKPGQPQHF
TGCAGTGCTAGAGATAGGGGGAGAGCGAAACCCGGTCAGCCCCAGCATTTT
>.|TRBV4-1|.|TRBJ2-7
CASSVSRATREQYF
TGCGCCAGCAGCGTTTCTCGGGCCACGCGGGAGCAGTACTTC
>.|TRBV3-1|.|TRBJ2-1
CASSQIELAYNELFF
TGTGCCAGCAGCCAGATTGAACTAGCCTACAATGAGCTGTTCTTC
>.|TRBV27|few|TRBJ2-7
CASSFGLTNYEQYF
TGTGCCAGCAGTTTCGGACTAACAAACTACGAGCAGTACTTC
>.|TRBV2|.|TRBJ2-6
CASTQGGTGTNVLTF
TGTGCCAGCACGCAGGGGGGAACTGGGACCAACGTCCTGACTTTC
>.|TRBV18|.|TRBJ2-7
CASPQSTESSYEQYF
TGTGCCAGCCCACAATCGACAGAGAGCTCCTACGAGCAGTACTTC
>.|TRBV6-2/TRBV6-3|few|TRBJ1-5
CASSYGGNGQPQHF
TGTGCCAGCAGTTACGGGGGTAACGGTCAGCCCCAGCATTTT
>.|TRBV7-2|.|TRBJ1-2
CASSPMGQVYGYTF
TGTGCCAGCAGCCCAATGGGGCAGGTCTATGGCTACACCTTC
>.|TRBV9|.|TRBJ1-2
CASSVEGVRAGYTF
TGTGCCAGCAGCGTAGAGGGAGTCAGGGCGGGCTACACCTTC
>.|TRBV5-4|.|TRBJ1-2
CASSPTDPRGYTF
TGTGCCAGCAGCCCGACGGACCCGAGGGGCTACACCTTC
>.|TRBV2|few|TRBJ2-7
CASSEWNEQYF
TGTGCCAGCAGTGAATGGAACGAGCAGTACTTC
>TRBD2|TRBV20-1|.|TRBJ2-3
CSASPGGAPDTQYF
TGCAGTGCTAGCCCCGGGGGGGCTCCAGATACGCAGTATTTT
>.|TRBV14|.|TRBJ2-1
CASRELGAEQFF
TGTGCCAGCAGGGAGCTAGGGGCTGAGCAGTTCTTC
>TRBD1|TRBV7-2|few|TRBJ1-2
CASSPRDRVPYGYTF
TGTGCCAGCAGCCCCCGGGACAGGGTTCCCTATGGCTACACCTTC
>TRBD1|TRBV28|.|TRBJ2-5
CASSPPGGPRTQYF
TGTGCCAGCAGTCCCCCAGGGGGACCAAGGACCCAGTACTTC
>.|TRBV9|.|TRBJ2-4
CASSPTPGQGKNIQYF
TGTGCCAGCAGCCCAACTCCGGGGCAGGGCAAAAACATTCAGTACTTC
>.|TRBV5-1|.|TRBJ2-5
CASSIRGAPQETQYF
TGCGCCAGCAGCATCCGGGGGGCTCCTCAAGAGACCCAGTACTTC
>TRBD2|TRBV12-3/TRBV12-4|.|TRBJ2-3
CASSLAGVMDTQYF
TGTGCCAGCAGTTTGGCGGGAGTAATGGATACGCAGTATTTT
>TRBD2|TRBV28|.|TRBJ2-4
CASSLLAGVDPKNIQYF
TGTGCCAGCAGTTTATTAGCGGGAGTGGACCCGAAAAACATTCAGTACTTC
>TRBD1|TRBV7-9|.|TRBJ2-2
CASRTRQGFSNTGELFF
TGTGCCAGCAGGACCAGACAGGGCTTCTCGAACACCGGGGAGCTGTTTTTT
>.|TRBV2|few|TRBJ2-1
CASSELNNEQFF
TGTGCCAGCAGTGAATTGAACAATGAGCAGTTCTTC
>TRBD2|TRBV10-3|few|TRBJ2-3
CAINSGASGLTDTQYF
TGTGCCATCAACTCTGGGGCTAGCGGACTAACAGATACGCAGTATTTT
>.|TRBV20-1|.|TRBJ2-7
CSASEKATYEQYF
TGCAGTGCTAGTGAAAAGGCCACCTACGAGCAGTACTTC
>TRBD2|TRBV20-1|few|TRBJ2-3
CSAPRWWEGGTDTQYF
TGCAGTGCTCCACGGTGGTGGGAGGGTGGCACAGATACGCAGTATTTT
>.|TRBV9|.|TRBJ2-5
CASSVQVGGGETQYF
TGTGCCAGCAGCGTCCAGGTGGGGGGCGGGGAGACCCAGTACTTC
>.|TRBV29-1|few|TRBJ1-1
CSGKPKGTEAFF
TGCAGCGGCAAACCTAAGGGGACTGAAGCTTTCTTT
>.|TRBV7-9|.|TRBJ2-7
CASSLREYTYEQYF
TGTGCCAGCAGCCTCCGGGAATATACGTACGAGCAGTACTTC
>TRBD2|TRBV12-3/TRBV12-4|.|TRBJ2-3
CASSRSGGLGTDTQYF
TGTGCCAGCAGTCGTAGCGGGGGCTTGGGGACAGATACGCAGTATTTT
>TRBD2|TRBV7-9|few|TRBJ2-3
CASRLAGGPVDTQYF
TGTGCCAGCAGGTTAGCGGGGGGGCCCGTCGATACGCAGTATTTT
>.|TRBV3-1|.|TRBJ2-5
CASSQNRLGLETQYF
TGTGCCAGCAGCCAAAACAGGTTAGGGTTGGAGACCCAGTACTTC
>TRBD1|TRBV6-6|.|TRBJ2-3
CASSYSRQGADTQYF
TGTGCCAGCAGTTACTCGAGACAGGGGGCAGATACGCAGTATTTT
>TRBD2|TRBV7-2|.|TRBJ2-3
CASSLTSGRGTDTQYF
TGTGCCAGCAGTCTCACTAGCGGGAGGGGAACAGATACGCAGTATTTT
>.|TRBV9|.|TRBJ1-1
CASSPHGQEAFF
TGTGCCAGCAGCCCCCATGGGCAGGAAGCTTTCTTT
>.|TRBV14|.|TRBJ1-2
CASSPLSTVYGYTF
TGTGCCAGCAGCCCTTTATCGACGGTCTATGGCTACACCTTC
>.|TRBV4-1|.|TRBJ1-1
CASSQRRGNTEAFF
TGCGCCAGCAGCCAAAGGAGGGGGAACACTGAAGCTTTCTTT
>TRBD1|TRBV27|.|TRBJ2-6
CASSLRTGRSGANVLTF
TGTGCCAGCAGTCTCCGGACAGGGCGCTCTGGGGCCAACGTCCTGACTTTC